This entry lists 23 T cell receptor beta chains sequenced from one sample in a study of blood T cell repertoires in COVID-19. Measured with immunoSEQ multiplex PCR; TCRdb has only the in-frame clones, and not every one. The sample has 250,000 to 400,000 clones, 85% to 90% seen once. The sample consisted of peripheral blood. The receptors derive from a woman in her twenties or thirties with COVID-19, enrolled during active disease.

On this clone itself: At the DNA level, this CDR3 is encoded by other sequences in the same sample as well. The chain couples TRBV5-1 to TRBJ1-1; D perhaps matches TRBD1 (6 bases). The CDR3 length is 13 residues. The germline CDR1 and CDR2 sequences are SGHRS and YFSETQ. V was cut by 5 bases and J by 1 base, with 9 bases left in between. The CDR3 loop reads CASSSTGNTEAFF. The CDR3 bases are TGCGCCAGCAGTTCGACAGGGAACACTGAAGCTTTCTTT.

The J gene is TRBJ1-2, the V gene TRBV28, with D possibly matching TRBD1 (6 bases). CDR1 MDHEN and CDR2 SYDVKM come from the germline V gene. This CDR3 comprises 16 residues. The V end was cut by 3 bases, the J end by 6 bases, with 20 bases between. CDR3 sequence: CASSFLGRGAEDGYTF. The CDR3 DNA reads TGTGCCAGCAGTTTCCTCGGTCGGGGGGCAGAGGATGGCTACACCTTC.

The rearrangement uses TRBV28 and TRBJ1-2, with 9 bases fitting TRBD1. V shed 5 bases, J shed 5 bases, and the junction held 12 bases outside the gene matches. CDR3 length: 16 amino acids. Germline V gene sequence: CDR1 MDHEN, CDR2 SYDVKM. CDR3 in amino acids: CASSAPGTGTPYGYTF. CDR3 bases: TGTGCCAGCAGTGCCCCTGGGACAGGGACTCCGTATGGCTACACCTTC.

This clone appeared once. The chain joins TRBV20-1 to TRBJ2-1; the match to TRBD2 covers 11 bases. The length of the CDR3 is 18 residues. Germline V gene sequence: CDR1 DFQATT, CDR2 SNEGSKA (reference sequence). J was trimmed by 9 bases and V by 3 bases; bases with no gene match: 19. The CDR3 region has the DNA TGCAGTGCTAGTATAATACTGCGAATAGCGGGAGGGCCCGGTGAGCAGTTCTTC. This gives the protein CSASIILRIAGGPGEQFF.

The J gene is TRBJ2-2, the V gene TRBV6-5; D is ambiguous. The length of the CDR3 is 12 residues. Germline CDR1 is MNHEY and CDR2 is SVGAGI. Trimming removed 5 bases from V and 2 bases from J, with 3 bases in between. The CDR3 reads CASSTNTGELFF. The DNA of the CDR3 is TGTGCCAGCAGTACAAACACCGGGGAGCTGTTTTTT.

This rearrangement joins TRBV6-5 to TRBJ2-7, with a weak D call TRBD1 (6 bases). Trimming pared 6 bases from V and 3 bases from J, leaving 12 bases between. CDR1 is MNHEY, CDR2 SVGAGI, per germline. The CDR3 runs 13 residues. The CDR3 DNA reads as TGTGCCAGCAGGCCGGGACACAACTACGAGCAGTACTTC. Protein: CASRPGHNYEQYF.

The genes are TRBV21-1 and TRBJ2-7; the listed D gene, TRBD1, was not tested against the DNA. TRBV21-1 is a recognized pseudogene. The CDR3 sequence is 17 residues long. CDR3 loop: CASSKGPPSGGTYEQYF. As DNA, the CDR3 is TGTGCCAGCAGCAAAGGCCCCCCGTCAGGGGGGACCTACGAGCAGTACTTC.

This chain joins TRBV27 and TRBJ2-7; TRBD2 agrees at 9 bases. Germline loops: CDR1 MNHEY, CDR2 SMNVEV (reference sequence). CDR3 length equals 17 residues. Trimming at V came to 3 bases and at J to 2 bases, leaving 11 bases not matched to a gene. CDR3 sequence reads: CASSFTYTSGRTYEQYF. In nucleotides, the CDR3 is TGTGCCAGCAGTTTCACTTACACTAGCGGGCGGACCTACGAGCAGTACTTC.

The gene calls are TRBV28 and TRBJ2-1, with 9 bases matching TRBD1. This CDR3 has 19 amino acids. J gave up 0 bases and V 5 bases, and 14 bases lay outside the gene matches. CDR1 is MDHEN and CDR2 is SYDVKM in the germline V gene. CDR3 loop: CASSTPGQGFTSSYNEQFF. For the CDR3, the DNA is TGTGCCAGCAGTACACCGGGACAGGGTTTTACGAGCTCCTACAATGAGCAGTTCTTC.

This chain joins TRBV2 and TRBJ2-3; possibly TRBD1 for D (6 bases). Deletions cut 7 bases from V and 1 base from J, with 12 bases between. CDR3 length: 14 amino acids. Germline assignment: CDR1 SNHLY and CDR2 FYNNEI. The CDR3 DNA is TGTGCCAGCAACTGGGACATCCGCACAGATACGCAGTATTTT. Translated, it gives CASNWDIRTDTQYF.

CDR3 in amino acids: CASSEFGLRSQYF. Written as DNA, the CDR3 is TGTGCCAGCAGTGAATTCGGACTCCGGAGTCAGTATTTT. This sequence joins TRBV25-1 and TRBJ2-3, with a tentative D call TRBD2 (5 bases). This CDR3 contains 13 residues. The V end was cut by 1 base, the J end by 12 bases, with 14 bases between. Germline values: CDR1 MGHDK, CDR2 SYGVNS.

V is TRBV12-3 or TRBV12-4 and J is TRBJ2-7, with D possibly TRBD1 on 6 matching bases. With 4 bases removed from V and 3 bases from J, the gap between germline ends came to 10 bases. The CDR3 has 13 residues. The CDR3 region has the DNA TGTGCCAGCAGTTCTGGACAGCTCTACGAGCAGTACTTC. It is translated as CASSSGQLYEQYF.

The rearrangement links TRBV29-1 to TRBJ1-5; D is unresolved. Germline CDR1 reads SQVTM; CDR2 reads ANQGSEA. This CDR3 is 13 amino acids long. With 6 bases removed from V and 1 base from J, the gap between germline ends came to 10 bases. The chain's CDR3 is CSVELGSNQPQHF. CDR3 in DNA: TGCAGCGTCGAGCTAGGCAGCAATCAGCCCCAGCATTTT.

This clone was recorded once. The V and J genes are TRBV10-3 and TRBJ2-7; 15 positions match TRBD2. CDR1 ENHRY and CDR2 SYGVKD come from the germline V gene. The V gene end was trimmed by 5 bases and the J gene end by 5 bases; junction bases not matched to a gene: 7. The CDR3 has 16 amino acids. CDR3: CAISPGLAGGGNEQYF. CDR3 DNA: TGTGCCATCAGTCCGGGACTAGCGGGAGGTGGGAACGAGCAGTACTTC.

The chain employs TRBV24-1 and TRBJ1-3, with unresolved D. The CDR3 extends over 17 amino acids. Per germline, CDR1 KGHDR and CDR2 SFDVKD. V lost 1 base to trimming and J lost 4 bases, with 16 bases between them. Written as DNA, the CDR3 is TGTGCCACCAGTGATTTTGTCAGACAAAGTACGGGAAACACCATATATTTT. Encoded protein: CATSDFVRQSTGNTIYF.

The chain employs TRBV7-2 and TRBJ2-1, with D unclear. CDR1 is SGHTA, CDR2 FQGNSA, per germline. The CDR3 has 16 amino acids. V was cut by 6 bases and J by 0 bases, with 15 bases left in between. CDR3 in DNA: TGTGCCAGCAGTAAAAAGGCGGCGAGCTCCTACAATGAGCAGTTCTTC. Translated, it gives CASSKKAASSYNEQFF.

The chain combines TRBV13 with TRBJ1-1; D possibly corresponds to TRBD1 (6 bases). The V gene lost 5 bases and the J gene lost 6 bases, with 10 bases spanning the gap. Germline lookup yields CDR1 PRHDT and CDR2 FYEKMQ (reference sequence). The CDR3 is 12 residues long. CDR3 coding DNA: TGTGCCAGCAGCGCTTACAGGGCTGAAGCTTTCTTT. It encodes CASSAYRAEAFF.

The CDR3 protein is CASSQFHGPYGYTF. CDR3 DNA: TGTGCCAGCAGCCAATTCCATGGCCCCTATGGCTACACCTTC. This chain joins TRBV4-2 and TRBJ1-2; the D is unclear. Deletions cut 2 bases from V and 4 bases from J, with 11 bases between. CDR3 length: 14 residues. Germline values: CDR1 LGHNA, CDR2 YNFKEQ.

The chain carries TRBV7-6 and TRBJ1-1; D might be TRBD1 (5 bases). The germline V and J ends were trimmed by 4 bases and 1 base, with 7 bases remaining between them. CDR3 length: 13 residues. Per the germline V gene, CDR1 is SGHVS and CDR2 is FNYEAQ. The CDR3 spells CASSSDTNTEAFF. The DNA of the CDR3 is TGTGCCAGCAGCTCGGACACGAACACTGAAGCTTTCTTT.

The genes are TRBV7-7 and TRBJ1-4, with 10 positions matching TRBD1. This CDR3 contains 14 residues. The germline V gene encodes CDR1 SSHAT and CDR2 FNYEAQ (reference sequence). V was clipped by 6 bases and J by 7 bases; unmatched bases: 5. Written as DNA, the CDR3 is TGTGCCAGCAGTCCGGGACAGGGGTCTGAAAAACTGTTTTTT. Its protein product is CASSPGQGSEKLFF.

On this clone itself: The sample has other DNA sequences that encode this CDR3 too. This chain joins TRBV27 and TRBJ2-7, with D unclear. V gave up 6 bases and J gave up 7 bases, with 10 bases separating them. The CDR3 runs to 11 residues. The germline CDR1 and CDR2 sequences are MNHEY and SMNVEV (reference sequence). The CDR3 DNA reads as TGTGCCAGCAGCCCCGGTTATGAGCAGTACTTC. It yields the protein CASSPGYEQYF.

CDR3 amino acids: CASRYGTGDSNQPQHF. The CDR3 region has the DNA TGTGCCAGCAGATACGGGACAGGGGATAGCAATCAGCCCCAGCATTTT. The rearrangement uses TRBV27 and TRBJ1-5; 10 positions agree with TRBD1. In germline, CDR1 is MNHEY, CDR2 SMNVEV (reference sequence). V shed 6 bases and J 0 bases; nucleotides not matched to a gene: 5. The length of the CDR3 is 16 residues.

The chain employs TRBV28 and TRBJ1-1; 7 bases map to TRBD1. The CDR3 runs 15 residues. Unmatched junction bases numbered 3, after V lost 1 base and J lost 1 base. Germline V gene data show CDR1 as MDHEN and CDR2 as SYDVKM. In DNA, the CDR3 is TGTGCCAGCAGTTTATTAGGGACAGAGAACACTGAAGCTTTCTTT. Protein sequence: CASSLLGTENTEAFF.